This T cell receptor beta chain was captured by sequencing in a study of shared clonotypes between healthy human individuals. Details on this clone: The antigen remains undetermined.

V was pared by 4 bases and J by 5 bases, with 5 bases between. Germline CDR1 is MNHNY and CDR2 is SVGAGI (reference sequence). The CDR3 contains 11 residues. The repertoire was sequenced with immunoSEQ multiplex PCR; TCRdb's copy has only in-frame clones and lacks some. Of over a million clones in the sample, about 76% are singletons; the top ten hold 1.4%. The study's findings and limits: Among donors, clonotype sharing was expected to be affected by sequencing depth. Sampling involved blood alone; tissue repertoires likely differ.

The authors divided CD4+ cells into CD45RA+ naive and CD45RA-negative memory subsets. The receptor was derived from a man aged 18 to 30 in good health. The source material was memory CD4+ T cells sorted from blood. Stated subset: CD45RA-negative fraction. The gene calls are TRBV6-6 and TRBJ1-1; no definite D call. CDR3 nucleotides: TGTGCCAGCAGTTCCCTAACTGAAGCTTTCTTT. This translates into CASSSLTEAFF.